Below are 21 T cell receptor beta chains sequenced from a single sample in a study of blood T cell repertoires in COVID-19. Clones were read by immunoSEQ multiplex PCR, and TCRdb kept only the in-frame ones, dropping some. The sample consists of roughly 200,000 clones, around 80% of them appearing once. The sample comprised peripheral blood. Receptors originate from a woman older than 75 with active or convalescent COVID-19.

This sequence joins TRBV18 and TRBJ1-2, with D hard to call. Trimming removed 3 bases from V and 8 bases from J, with 13 bases in between. The CDR3 runs 13 residues. Germline CDR1 KGHSH, CDR2 LQKENI. In DNA, the CDR3 is TGTGCCAGCTCACCTTCTGATGGGGAGGGCTACACCTTC. Translating it yields CASSPSDGEGYTF.

The chain carries TRBV11-2 and TRBJ2-1, with TRBD1 as a possible D gene (5 bases). Germline V lookup: CDR1 SGHAT, CDR2 FQNNGV. This CDR3 has 15 residues. Trimming left V 2 bases short and J 6 bases short, with 14 bases between. For the CDR3, the DNA is TGTGCCAGCAGCTTAAACGCAGGGATCATCAATGAGCAGTTCTTC. Its translation is CASSLNAGIINEQFF.

As for this clone: The sample contains more than one DNA sequence encoding this CDR3. The chain couples TRBV2 to TRBJ1-1; 7 bases match TRBD1. The germline gives CDR1 SNHLY, CDR2 FYNNEI. Trimming cost V 4 bases and J 0 bases; bases outside gene matches: 5. The CDR3 sequence is 15 residues long. CDR3 region: CASSGQGAMNTEAFF. DNA for the CDR3: TGTGCCAGCAGTGGACAGGGAGCAATGAACACTGAAGCTTTCTTT.

This chain links TRBV15 with TRBJ1-4, with D possibly matching TRBD1 (6 bases). Germline loops: CDR1 LNHNV, CDR2 YYDKDF (reference sequence). The V end lost 4 bases, the J end lost 4 bases, and 13 bases lay between the germline ends. The CDR3 totals 15 residues. This chain's CDR3 is CATSILRTVNEKLFF. The CDR3, as DNA: TGTGCCACCAGCATCCTAAGGACAGTTAATGAAAAACTGTTTTTT.

This rearrangement joins TRBV5-1 to TRBJ2-2; possibly TRBD2 for D (7 bases). The germline CDR1 and CDR2 sequences are SGHRS and YFSETQ. V was clipped by 0 bases and J by 4 bases, with 10 bases between them. This CDR3 region has 15 residues. The CDR3 bases are TGCGCCAGCAGCTTGGAGGGGGGGACCACCGGGGAGCTGTTTTTT. This sequence encodes CASSLEGGTTGELFF.

This sequence joins TRBV3-1 (or the pseudogene TRBV3-2) and TRBJ1-2; no firm D call. The CDR3 runs to 13 residues. Germline V gene lookup returns CDR1 LGHDT and CDR2 YNNKEL (reference sequence). Trimming stripped 4 bases from V and 6 bases from J, with 12 bases between. CDR3 in DNA: TGTGCCAGCAGCCCGAACGGGTTGGATGGCTACACCTTC. Its translation is CASSPNGLDGYTF.

This chain uses TRBV6-2 or TRBV6-3 with TRBJ2-7; 13 bases align to TRBD2. V lost 6 bases and J lost 2; bases outside the gene matches: 4. The germline V gene encodes CDR1 MNHEY and CDR2 SVGEGT. The CDR3 is 15 residues long. The CDR3 DNA reads as TGTGCCAGCAGCCCTGGACTAGCGGGAGCCTACGAGCAGTACTTC. Its protein product is CASSPGLAGAYEQYF.

This chain connects TRBV5-6 to TRBJ1-1; 8 bases are shared with TRBD1. Unmatched junction bases numbered 7, after V lost 0 bases and J lost 6 bases. The CDR3 runs 15 residues. The V gene's germline CDR1 is SGHDT and CDR2 YYEEEE. CDR3 nucleotide sequence: TGTGCCAGCAGCTTGGAACCCCCAGGGGGCCCTGAAGCTTTCTTT. It is translated as CASSLEPPGGPEAFF. Full variable domain (remainder filled in from reference TRBV5-6 and TRBJ1-1): DAGVTQSPTHLIKTRGQQVTLRCSPKSGHDTVSWYQQALGQGPQFIFQYYEEEERQRGNFPDRFSGHQFPNYSSELNVNALLLGDSALYLCASSLEPPGGPEAFFGQGTRLTVV.

This clone has at least ten counts. The chain joins TRBV2 to TRBJ1-1; no firm D call. Germline CDR1 SNHLY, CDR2 FYNNEI. Trimming shortened V by 6 bases and J by 1 base, and 6 bases separated the two germline ends. The CDR3 spans 12 residues. The CDR3 reads CASRRQNTEAFF. The CDR3 bases are TGTGCCAGCAGACGACAGAACACTGAAGCTTTCTTT.

This clone was found once. The chain has TRBV5-4 and TRBJ2-7, with 11 nucleotides matching TRBD2. This CDR3 spans 16 amino acids. Trimming at V came to 0 bases and at J to 2 bases, leaving 4 bases not matched to a gene. Germline CDR1 reads SGHNT; CDR2 reads YYREEE (reference sequence). CDR3 protein: CASSLALAGGTYEQYF. CDR3 nucleotide sequence: TGTGCCAGCAGCTTGGCCTTAGCGGGGGGGACCTACGAGCAGTACTTC.

This chain uses TRBV4-2 with TRBJ1-6; D perhaps matches TRBD1 (6 bases). Germline CDR1 is LGHNA and CDR2 is YNFKEQ. The CDR3 totals 16 residues. V dropped 3 bases and J dropped 6 bases, with 15 bases sitting between them. The CDR3 is CASSQNDRSSNSPLHF. The CDR3 DNA reads as TGTGCCAGCAGCCAGAACGACAGGAGTTCTAATTCACCCCTCCACTTT.

The gene calls are TRBV3-1 (or the pseudogene TRBV3-2) and TRBJ2-1; a possible D gene is TRBD2 (5 bases). Trimming cost V 2 bases and J 10 bases, with 6 bases left between them. The CDR3 is 11 amino acids. CDR1 and CDR2 (germline): LGHDT, YNNKEL (reference sequence). CDR3 in amino acids: CASSQPGEQFF. CDR3 DNA sequence: TGTGCCAGCAGCCAACCGGGGGAGCAGTTCTTC.

J is TRBJ1-2 and V is TRBV6-1; D unresolved. Germline values: CDR1 MNHNS, CDR2 SASEGT. There are 15 residues in the CDR3. Trimming took off 3 bases at V and 4 bases at J, with 15 bases between the two ends. The CDR3 nucleotides read TGTGCCAGCAGTGACAGCCCGTGGCGGCTCTATGGCTACACCTTC. Residues: CASSDSPWRLYGYTF.

This chain connects TRBV28 to TRBJ2-5; 11 nucleotides align to TRBD2. The CDR3 totals 16 residues. The trim removed 6 bases at V and 0 bases at J, leaving 6 bases unmatched. Germline CDR1 and CDR2: MDHEN and SYDVKM. The DNA for the CDR3 is TGTGCCAGCAGGCTACAGACTAGCGGGGACCAAGAGACCCAGTACTTC. This codes for CASRLQTSGDQETQYF. The full variable domain, in which reference TRBV28 and TRBJ2-5 provide the parts outside the CDR3, is DVKVTQSSRYLVKRTGEKVFLECVQDMDHENMFWYRQDPGLGLRLIYFSYDVKMKEKGDIPEGYSVSREKKERFSLILESASTNQTSMYLCASRLQTSGDQETQYFGPGTRLLVL.

This clone was counted many times. The chain has TRBV2 and TRBJ1-6, with TRBD1 as a possible D gene (6 bases). Germline-derived CDR1 and CDR2 are SNHLY and FYNNEI. Trimming took off 5 bases at V and 5 bases at J, with 13 bases between the two ends. This CDR3 has 15 residues. CDR3 DNA sequence: TGTGCCAGCAGTCCCACGGGACAAGATAATTCACCCCTCCACTTT. Translation gives CASSPTGQDNSPLHF.

This chain connects TRBV19 to TRBJ1-1, with TRBD1 matching 9 bases. Looked up from germline, CDR1 is LNHDA and CDR2 is SQIVND (reference sequence). The trim removed 10 bases at V and 6 bases at J, leaving 6 bases unmatched. The CDR3 has 12 amino acids. The CDR3 DNA follows: TGTGCCACCAGGGACAGGGCGGCTGAAGCTTTCTTT. The encoded protein is CATRDRAAEAFF.

This clone was counted a few times. The gene calls are TRBV7-9 and TRBJ1-6; a possible D gene is TRBD1 (5 bases). V shed 5 bases and J shed 5 bases, with 10 bases lying between them. CDR1 and CDR2 (germline): SEHNR, FQNEAQ (reference sequence). The CDR3 has 14 residues. The CDR3 sequence is CASSPQGDNSPLHF. DNA of the CDR3: TGTGCCAGCAGCCCCCAAGGGGATAATTCACCCCTCCACTTT.

This sequence joins TRBV6-2 or TRBV6-3 and TRBJ1-5; a weak D match, TRBD1 (6 bases). Germline V gives CDR1 MNHEY, CDR2 SVGEGT. The CDR3 length is 13 residues. V was shortened by 2 bases and J by 11 bases, with 13 bases between the two germline ends. This chain's CDR3 is CASSYPGARSQHF. The CDR3, as DNA: TGTGCCAGCAGTTACCCAGGGGCTCGGTCCCAGCATTTT.

V and J are TRBV18 and TRBJ2-4; TRBD1 is a possible D gene (7 bases). The CDR3 has 19 amino acids. The V gene's germline CDR1 is KGHSH and CDR2 LQKENI. The germline V and J ends were trimmed by 6 bases and 3 bases, with 27 bases remaining between them. For the CDR3, the DNA is TGTGCCAGCTCTAGACAGGGCAGGGGGGCCTCGTTTGACAAAAACATTCAGTACTTC. Its translation: CASSRQGRGASFDKNIQYF.

The chain employs TRBV2 and TRBJ1-2, with D possibly TRBD1 on 5 matching bases. This CDR3 spans 13 amino acids. The V and J ends lost 6 bases and 3 bases respectively, with 11 bases between them. Germline V gene lookup returns CDR1 SNHLY and CDR2 FYNNEI. The CDR3 DNA sequence: TGTGCCAGCAGAGCGGGACCCGACTATGGCTACACCTTC. This codes for CASRAGPDYGYTF.

This clone has only a few counts. This CDR3 is CASSVSYSSTDTQYF. The CDR3 coding sequence is TGTGCCAGCAGCGTTAGTTACAGTTCAACAGATACGCAGTATTTT. The chain carries TRBV9 and TRBJ2-3, with D unclear. The V end lost 2 bases, the J end lost 3 bases, and 13 bases lay between the germline ends. This CDR3 has 15 residues. The V gene's germline CDR1 is SGDLS and CDR2 YYNGEE.